Following are 17 T cell receptor beta chains from one sample sequenced in a study of blood T cell repertoires in COVID-19. The data were produced by immunoSEQ multiplex PCR, yet TCRdb's version contains in-frame clones alone and is incomplete. In the table there are over 110,000 clones, around 88% of which are singletons. The sample consisted of peripheral blood. The receptors here all came from a human donor in a cohort sampled during active COVID-19.

This chain uses TRBV7-9 with TRBJ1-1, with a possible D match to TRBD1 (6 bases). The CDR3 covers 13 residues. Germline loops: CDR1 SEHNR, CDR2 FQNEAQ (reference sequence). V gave up 4 bases and J gave up 2 bases, with 8 bases separating them. This CDR3 is CASSWGPNTEAFF. The CDR3 region has the DNA TGTGCCAGCAGCTGGGGGCCTAACACTGAAGCTTTCTTT.

The chain couples TRBV3-1 (or the pseudogene TRBV3-2) to TRBJ1-6; no clear D gene. The CDR3 has 14 amino acids. V was clipped by 4 bases and J by 10 bases, with 14 bases between them. Germline V gene data show CDR1 as LGHDT and CDR2 as YNNKEL (reference sequence). CDR3 in DNA: TGTGCCAGCAGCCCCATGGGCCCGAAATCACCCCTCCACTTT. Encoded protein: CASSPMGPKSPLHF.

V usage is TRBV7-9 and J usage is TRBJ1-6, with 8 bases that match TRBD1. Germline assignment: CDR1 SEHNR and CDR2 FQNEAQ (reference sequence). The CDR3 sequence is 16 residues long. The trim removed 4 bases at V and 6 bases at J, leaving 8 bases unmatched. The CDR3 loop reads CASSSWTGSSNSPLHF. The CDR3 DNA reads TGTGCCAGCAGCTCTTGGACAGGGTCAAGTAATTCACCCCTCCACTTT. Variable domain in full (rest from reference TRBV7-9 and TRBJ1-6): DTGVSQNPRHKITKRGQNVTFRCDPISEHNRLYWYRQTLGQGPEFLTYFQNEAQLEKSRLLSDRFSAERPKGSFSTLEIQRTEQGDSAMYLCASSSWTGSSNSPLHFGNGTRLTVT.

This clone occurred a few times. The chain combines TRBV7-3 with TRBJ2-1; the match to TRBD2 covers 8 bases. This CDR3 has 17 residues. CDR1 and CDR2 (germline): SGHTA, FQGTGA. Trimming cost V 2 bases and J 6 bases; bases outside gene matches: 12. This CDR3 is CASSLAGLAGLANEQFF. In nucleotides, the CDR3 is TGTGCCAGCAGCTTAGCCGGGCTAGCGGGTCTTGCCAATGAGCAGTTCTTC.

The chain links TRBV19 to TRBJ2-1; D remains ambiguous. Trimming cost V 5 bases and J 10 bases, with 12 bases left between them. Per germline, CDR1 LNHDA and CDR2 SQIVND (reference sequence). CDR3 length: 12 residues. CDR3 region: CASSPGLWEQFF. DNA of the CDR3: TGTGCCAGTAGTCCCGGTCTGTGGGAGCAGTTCTTC.

This chain joins TRBV7-9 and TRBJ2-7; D not resolved. Trimming shortened V by 4 bases and J by 4 bases, and 17 bases separated the two germline ends. The CDR3 length is 15 residues. Germline V CDR1 and CDR2: SEHNR, FQNEAQ (reference sequence). CDR3 nucleotides: TGTGCCAGCAGCTCCCATACCCTCCCCCGGTACGAGCAGTACTTC. Translating gives CASSSHTLPRYEQYF.

The chain has TRBV29-1 and TRBJ1-2; 7 bases match TRBD1. This CDR3 has 14 amino acids. The V and J ends lost 0 bases and 6 bases, in that order; junction bases with no gene match: 7. Germline V CDR1 and CDR2: SQVTM, ANQGSEA. The CDR3 reads CSVEDREGANGYTF. The CDR3 nucleotides are TGCAGCGTTGAAGATAGAGAGGGGGCAAATGGCTACACCTTC.

V usage is TRBV29-1 and J usage is TRBJ1-2; the D gene is possibly TRBD1 (6 bases). The CDR3 is 14 residues long. Trimming shortened V by 5 bases and J by 1 base, and 14 bases separated the two germline ends. Germline CDR1 and CDR2: SQVTM and ANQGSEA. CDR3 coding DNA: TGCAGCGTTAGGGCCGGGACACTTAACTATGGCTACACCTTC. This codes for CSVRAGTLNYGYTF.

The chain employs TRBV4-1 and TRBJ2-5, with 10 bases lining up with TRBD1. V gave up 4 bases and J gave up 6 bases; unmatched junction bases: 14. The CDR3 sequence is 17 residues long. Looked up from germline, CDR1 is MGHRA and CDR2 is YSYEKL. CDR3 region: CASSLLLDPGQGKTQYF. DNA of the CDR3: TGCGCCAGCAGCCTTCTCCTAGACCCGGGACAGGGGAAGACCCAGTACTTC.

The chain is built from TRBV19 and TRBJ2-7; TRBD2 is a possible D gene (7 bases). Germline-derived CDR1 and CDR2 are LNHDA and SQIVND (reference sequence). CDR3 length: 18 amino acids. Between the trimmed V and J ends, which lost 3 bases and 0 bases, there was a span of 21 bases. The CDR3 here is CASSIGALRGASSYEQYF. The CDR3 DNA sequence: TGTGCCAGTAGTATTGGCGCCCTACGGGGGGCGAGCTCCTACGAGCAGTACTTC.

CDR3 sequence: CASSQEMGLGTDTQYF. Written as DNA, the CDR3 is TGTGCCAGCAGCCAAGAAATGGGACTGGGCACAGATACGCAGTATTTT. The rearrangement joins TRBV4-2 to TRBJ2-3; TRBD2 is a possible D gene (6 bases). The CDR3 contains 16 residues. CDR1 is LGHNA, CDR2 YNFKEQ, per germline. V was clipped by 0 bases and J by 1 base, with 11 bases between them.

This chain links TRBV6-4 with TRBJ2-7, with 10 bases fitting TRBD1. The CDR3 has 17 residues. Germline trimming cut 2 bases from V and 2 bases from J; bases unmatched to any gene: 9. Germline CDR1 reads MRHNA; CDR2 reads SNTAGT. Here the CDR3 reads CASSDVIWDRGAYEQYF. CDR3 nucleotides: TGTGCCAGCAGTGACGTCATTTGGGACAGGGGAGCCTACGAGCAGTACTTC.

The V gene is TRBV23-1, the J gene TRBJ2-2, with D maybe TRBD2 (6 bases). TRBV23-1 is an ORF for which the function is uncertain. The CDR3 loop spans 16 amino acids. Trimming removed 3 bases from V and 3 bases from J, with 14 bases in between. CDR3 in DNA: TGCGCCAGCAGTCAGCCCTCGGGGGATGACACCGGGGAGCTGTTTTTT. It encodes CASSQPSGDDTGELFF.

The gene calls are TRBV7-2 and TRBJ2-4, with a weak D call TRBD1 (5 bases). Trimming took off 5 bases at V and 2 bases at J, with 16 bases between the two ends. The germline V gene encodes CDR1 SGHTA and CDR2 FQGNSA. CDR3 size: 16 residues. The chain's CDR3 is CASSPLWGVPKNIQYF. The CDR3 nucleotides read TGTGCCAGCAGCCCCCTCTGGGGCGTCCCCAAAAACATTCAGTACTTC.

By share, this clone ranks as medium-sized. The rearrangement uses TRBV10-3 and TRBJ1-1, with a tentative D call TRBD1 (6 bases). Per germline, CDR1 ENHRY and CDR2 SYGVKD. The length of the CDR3 is 15 residues. The V end lost 0 bases, the J end lost 3 bases, and 11 bases lay between the germline ends. In DNA, the CDR3 is TGTGCCATCAGTGAGTCCGGGGGGCGGCACACTGAAGCTTTCTTT. This gives the protein CAISESGGRHTEAFF.

This clone appeared once. This chain uses TRBV3-1 (or the pseudogene TRBV3-2) with TRBJ1-4; 10 bases map to TRBD1. The CDR3 is 16 residues long. Germline V gene sequence: CDR1 LGHDT, CDR2 YNNKEL (reference sequence). The V and J ends lost 5 bases and 7 bases, in that order; junction bases with no gene match: 10. CDR3 in amino acids: CASSAGDRGLGEKLFF. In DNA form, the CDR3 reads TGTGCCAGCAGCGCAGGCGACAGGGGGCTTGGTGAAAAACTGTTTTTT.

The rearrangement joins TRBV18 to TRBJ1-5; 7 bases line up with TRBD1. After removal of 4 bases from V and 9 bases from J, the junction contained 6 bases not matched to a gene. Germline values: CDR1 KGHSH, CDR2 LQKENI. The CDR3 spans 13 residues. The DNA of the CDR3 is TGTGCCAGCTCACAGACAGGGCAACGGCCCCAGCATTTT. Its translation: CASSQTGQRPQHF. The whole variable domain, filled in from reference TRBV18 and TRBJ1-5, reads NAGVMQNPRHLVRRRGQEARLRCSPMKGHSHVYWYRQLPEEGLKFMVYLQKENIIDESGMPKERFSAEFPKEGPSILRIQQVVRGDSAAYFCASSQTGQRPQHFGDGTRLSIL.